This T cell receptor beta chain was identified in a study of blood T cell repertoires in COVID-19. Study as a whole: Sites across the United States, Italy and Spain contributed samples from acute and convalescent COVID-19.

Assay: immunoSEQ multiplex PCR; the TCRdb copy retains only in-frame clones and omits some. The sample contains around 100,000 clones, 80% to 95% of which appear only once. This clone has just one count. This CDR3 contains 13 residues. CDR1 LGHDT and CDR2 YNNKEL come from the germline V gene (reference sequence). Trimming pared 0 bases from V and 7 bases from J, leaving 9 bases between. Specimen: peripheral blood. This chain uses TRBV3-1 (or the pseudogene TRBV3-2) with TRBJ1-1, with D uncertain. The clonotype was recovered from a man between 70 and 80 years old with acute or convalescent COVID-19. CDR3 loop: CASSQDPRNEAFF. In nucleotides, the CDR3 is TGTGCCAGCAGCCAAGATCCCAGAAATGAAGCTTTCTTT.